This entry lists 18 T cell receptor beta chains sequenced from one sample in a study of T-cell memory formation after mild COVID-19. A single record per CDR3 protein comes from TCRdb applying MiXCR to the 5' RACE reads. This sample yields some 150,000 distinct CDR3 sequences, of which about 6.1% are seen a single time; around 1.9% belongs to the top ten. The sequenced material came from PBMCs or a T cell subset sorted from them (not recorded which). These receptors came from an adult woman who had mild COVID-19 (a few samples of this study predate the infection). Cell type and time point are not known.

The table lists this clonotype with a few counts. The chain has TRBV5-1 and TRBJ1-1, with D possibly being TRBD1 (5 bases). Germline CDR1 and CDR2: SGHRS and YFSETQ. V lost 6 bases and J 3 bases, leaving 12 bases between the germline ends. The CDR3 spans 13 residues. CDR3 sequence: CASNAGLDTEAFF. The CDR3 nucleotides are TGCGCCAGCAACGCGGGGCTGGACACTGAAGCTTTCTTT.

About this clonotype itself: A much larger clone lies one base from this, so it may be a read error. This rearrangement joins TRBV4-1 to TRBJ2-1, with 9 bases identical to TRBD2. Unmatched junction bases numbered 4, after V lost 4 bases and J lost 0 bases. In germline, CDR1 is MGHRA, CDR2 YSYEKL. The CDR3 contains 16 residues. CDR3 amino acids: CASSLSGRRSYNEQFF. The CDR3 DNA reads TGCGCCAGCAGCCTAAGCGGGAGGCGCTCCTACAATGAGCAGTTCTTC.

This sequence joins TRBV5-5 and TRBJ2-2, with unresolved D. The V end lost 3 bases, the J end lost 4 bases, and 13 bases lay between the germline ends. Germline CDR1 SGHKS, CDR2 YYEKEE (reference sequence). The CDR3 is 15 residues long. CDR3 sequence reads: CASSSRPPGTGELFF. The CDR3 DNA reads as TGTGCCAGCAGCTCCCGGCCTCCCGGCACCGGGGAGCTGTTTTTT.

The chain links TRBV29-1 to TRBJ1-1; 9 bases line up with TRBD1. The germline gives CDR1 SQVTM, CDR2 ANQGSEA. V lost 0 bases and J lost 5; bases outside the gene matches: 4. The CDR3 is 14 amino acids. The CDR3 bases are TGCAGCGTTGAAGATCACAGGGGGCGAACTGAAGCTTTCTTT. Residues: CSVEDHRGRTEAFF.

This clonotype was seen at least ten times. The chain employs TRBV4-2 and TRBJ2-1; TRBD1 or TRBD2 may be the D gene (5 bases each). Germline V gene lookup returns CDR1 LGHNA and CDR2 YNFKEQ. Trimming took off 1 base at V and 0 bases at J, with 13 bases between the two ends. CDR3 length: 17 residues. As DNA, the CDR3 is TGTGCCAGCAGCCAAGCCGGGGCCTATAGCTCCTACAATGAGCAGTTCTTC. Residues: CASSQAGAYSSYNEQFF.

CDR3 DNA sequence: TGCAGCGTGCGGTGGGAACGGTATACCGGGGAGCTGTTTTTT. Translation: CSVRWERYTGELFF. The chain uses TRBV29-1 and TRBJ2-2, with no clear D. This CDR3 contains 14 residues. Germline V gives CDR1 SQVTM, CDR2 ANQGSEA. V was pared by 6 bases and J by 5 bases, with 16 bases between.

This chain joins TRBV24-1 and TRBJ2-2, with TRBD1 identical over 8 bases. This CDR3 contains 15 residues. The J segment lost 6 bases and the V segment lost 5 bases, leaving 7 bases of the junction unmatched. Germline-derived CDR1 and CDR2 are KGHDR and SFDVKD. The CDR3 spells CATSGSGTGAGELFF. Here the CDR3 DNA reads TGTGCCACCAGTGGATCAGGGACAGGAGCCGGGGAGCTGTTTTTT.

This clonotype was detected many times. The chain links TRBV7-9 to TRBJ2-1; 8 positions match TRBD1. The CDR3 totals 15 residues. Germline V CDR1 and CDR2: SEHNR, FQNEAQ (reference sequence). V lost 7 bases to trimming and J lost 2 bases; unmatched junction nucleotides: 7. CDR3 amino acids: CASKSGTGTYNEQFF. The CDR3 region has the DNA TGTGCCAGCAAATCCGGGACAGGCACCTACAATGAGCAGTTCTTC.

At least ten counts were recorded for this clonotype. The chain carries TRBV20-1 and TRBJ2-3; tentative D call: TRBD2 (6 bases). V was shortened by 0 bases and J by 1 base, with 11 bases between the two germline ends. CDR1 and CDR2 (germline): DFQATT, SNEGSKA (reference sequence). This CDR3 is built from 15 residues. The CDR3 is CSARDGRGRTDTQYF. Written as DNA, the CDR3 is TGCAGTGCTAGAGATGGGCGGGGACGCACAGATACGCAGTATTTT.

The chain employs TRBV12-3 or TRBV12-4 and TRBJ2-7; 12 nucleotides line up with TRBD1. The J segment lost 5 bases and the V segment lost 6 bases, leaving 2 bases of the junction unmatched. CDR3 length equals 13 residues. In DNA, the CDR3 is TGTGCCAGCAGCGGGACAGGGGGCAACGAGCAGTACTTC. This translates into CASSGTGGNEQYF.

This clonotype appeared many times. This rearrangement joins TRBV15 to TRBJ2-5; D possibly corresponds to TRBD1 (5 bases). Trimming took off 0 bases at V and 2 bases at J, with 13 bases between the two ends. Germline lookup yields CDR1 LNHNV and CDR2 YYDKDF (reference sequence). The CDR3 sequence is 16 residues long. CDR3 sequence: CATSRDPPGNQETQYF. DNA for the CDR3: TGTGCCACCAGCAGAGATCCCCCAGGGAATCAAGAGACCCAGTACTTC. Filled out from reference TRBV15 and TRBJ2-5, the complete variable domain reads DAMVIQNPRYQVTQFGKPVTLSCSQTLNHNVMYWYQQKSSQAPKLLFHYYDKDFNNEADTPDNFQSRRPNTSFCFLDIRSPGLGDTAMYLCATSRDPPGNQETQYFGPGTRLLVL.

This clonotype was seen ten or more times. This chain links TRBV10-3 with TRBJ2-7; 10 bases are a match to TRBD1. V shed 6 bases and J 2 bases; nucleotides not matched to a gene: 7. This CDR3 is built from 15 residues. Germline CDR1 and CDR2: ENHRY and SYGVKD. CDR3 nucleotides: TGTGCCATCAGCCCTGGACAGGGGGGGACCTACGAGCAGTACTTC. It encodes CAISPGQGGTYEQYF.

This clonotype came up many times. The rearrangement joins TRBV25-1 to TRBJ1-2, with D possibly being TRBD1 (5 bases). The V end lost 6 bases, the J end lost 2 bases, and 7 bases lay between the germline ends. In germline, CDR1 is MGHDK, CDR2 SYGVNS. The CDR3 extends over 12 amino acids. CDR3 amino acids: CASSRENYGYTF. The CDR3 DNA sequence: TGTGCCAGCAGCAGGGAGAACTATGGCTACACCTTC.

CDR3 in DNA: TGTGCCAGTAGTGATATCCGGGACAAGGGCAATCAGCCCCAGCATTTT. It specifies CASSDIRDKGNQPQHF. The chain employs TRBV19 and TRBJ1-5, with a tentative D call TRBD1 (6 bases). V was cut by 5 bases and J by 2 bases, with 16 bases left in between. Germline V CDR1 and CDR2: LNHDA, SQIVND (reference sequence). The length of the CDR3 is 16 residues.

The chain employs TRBV7-8 and TRBJ1-1; a possible D gene is TRBD1 (5 bases). Trimming left V 0 bases short and J 6 bases short, with 14 bases between. CDR3 size: 15 residues. Germline loops: CDR1 SGHVS, CDR2 FQNEAQ. The CDR3 region has the DNA TGTGCCAGCAGCTTAGCAGGACAAGGCGGCGCTGAAGCTTTCTTT. This encodes CASSLAGQGGAEAFF.

A remark on this clonotype: This could be a read error, since a much larger clone is one nucleotide away. The V call is TRBV20-1, the J call TRBJ1-5; D is perhaps TRBD1 (5 bases). CDR3 length: 14 amino acids. CDR1 DFQATT and CDR2 SNEGSKA come from the germline V gene (reference sequence). Trimming removed 2 bases at V and 4 bases at J, with 12 bases between. CDR3 nucleotide sequence: TGCAGTGCTAGACCGGGGCCCCAAAATCAGCCCCAGCATTTT. Its translation: CSARPGPQNQPQHF.

This clonotype was counted a few times. The V and J genes are TRBV25-1 and TRBJ1-2; 9 bases match TRBD1. This CDR3 has 13 amino acids. Germline loops: CDR1 MGHDK, CDR2 SYGVNS. V trimming: 7 bases; J trimming: 6 bases; junction bases outside the gene matches: 6. DNA for the CDR3: TGTGCCAGCACCCGACAGGGGGTACATGGCTACACCTTC. Residues: CASTRQGVHGYTF.

A few counts support this clonotype. The chain employs TRBV15 and TRBJ2-1; 12 positions agree with TRBD2. J was trimmed by 5 bases and V by 3 bases; bases with no gene match: 8. The CDR3 is 17 amino acids. The V gene's germline CDR1 is LNHNV and CDR2 YYDKDF (reference sequence). CDR3 sequence (DNA): TGTGCCACCAGCAGGGGGGCTAGCGGGAGGGCCCACAATGAGCAGTTCTTC. Its protein is CATSRGASGRAHNEQFF.